This entry describes one T cell receptor (beta chain). It lacks a known antigen. One base away there is no much larger clone; base qualities are not given. The data are from a study of tumor-infiltrating lymphocytes in primary liver carcinoma (dated by TCRdb to between 2016 and 2019). In the study overall: The five patients, three men and two women aged 30 to 69 years, had hepatocellular carcinoma (four) or combined HCC and intrahepatic cholangiocarcinoma (one). The five patients had tumors of stage T1-T3 N0M0, with maximum diameters ranging from about 4.2 to 10 cm. Each sample produced about 3.5 to 7.13 million productive TCRbeta reads, and read depth showed no significant difference between tissue types. TCRbeta repertoire sequencing, expression microarrays and whole-exome sequencing were combined in the study across five regions of each liver tumor, with adjacent normal tissue and blood also included. A total of approximately 35 specimens from 5 patients underwent TCRbeta repertoire sequencing, comprising around 25 tumor regions, 5 adjacent noncancerous liver tissues and 5 peripheral blood samples. Agilent mRNA microarray profiling was performed on the approximately 26 tumor region samples to relate TCRbeta repertoire diversity to the local molecular phenotype. Repertoires from technical replicates were highly reproducible, with mean shared-clone rates approximately 0.92 and correlation coefficients above 0.95. The study at large found these results: The top 250 clones accounted for a significantly greater share of the repertoire in tumors than in blood (p = 0.039). Only four or five patients were included in the study, and the authors note that the findings should be validated in a larger study. Only about 7.5-25% of top clones were found in all five regions of a tumor, suggesting spatial heterogeneity of tumor-infiltrating T cells. Consistent with antigen-driven expansion, pairs of tumor regions showed higher repertoire overlap (mean roughly 36%) than either tumor-adjacent pairs (approximately 17%) or tumor-blood pairs (about 15%). Because the samples were bulk and unsorted, CD4+ and CD8+ T cell repertoires could not be compared. Because only the TCR beta chain was sequenced and unpaired alpha chains were not captured, true repertoire diversity is likely underestimated.

Using a constant-region primer and ProtoScript II reverse transcriptase, TCRbeta-specific cDNA was reverse-transcribed from 450 to 650 ng total RNA. TCRbeta libraries were built with three nested multiplex PCR rounds, a slightly modified ARM-PCR procedure. The first two PCR rounds used multiplex TRBV1-TRBV30 forward primers with a Cbeta reverse primer, each for roughly 11 cycles. Sample barcodes and Illumina adapters were attached in a final 25-cycle PCR using Deep VentR polymerase. Before sequencing, amplicons of 200-500 bp were gel-purified using a QIAquick gel extraction kit. The TCRbeta amplicons were sequenced with 250-bp paired-end reads on an Illumina HiSeq 2500. Per the authors' processing: Trimmomatic v0.33 was used to quality-trim the reads, and FLASH v1.2.11 was used to merge paired reads so that full CDR3 sequences could be recovered. V, D and J germline segments were assigned to the rearranged TCRbeta sequences by MiGEC v1.2.1b. Clonotype statistics, along with Shannon-Wiener diversity indices, were calculated using VDJtools v1.0.0. Except for diversity analysis, only the 250 most abundant clonotypes of each sample were used in subsequent analyses to reduce sampling bias. Using fastp trimming at Q25 and MiXCR clonotype assembly, TCRdb reanalyzed the public sequencing data and kept in-frame beta chains. Each entry is one CDR3 protein sequence, shown with its most common DNA and genes. TCRdb, not the authors, supplied the V and J calls. Across this sample there are tens of thousands of distinct CDR3 sequences, with approximately 74% seen only once. Around 44% of the sample lies in the top ten.

Without any cell sorting, total RNA and DNA were extracted together from around 20-30 mg of bulk tissue using the AllPrep DNA/RNA mini kit. Roughly five patients with histopathologically diagnosed primary liver carcinoma underwent surgical resection in China between 2015 and 2016. Chronic HBV infection was present in the patients, and the patients were treatment-naive at sampling. Five spatially separated regions were sampled per tumor: superior, inferior, left-lateral and right-lateral poles, plus the tumor centre. According to histology, viable tumor cells made up more than 90% of every tumor sample. Fresh tumor and adjacent tissue pieces were bisected; one half was stored in RNAlater at -80°C, the other sent for histology. For CDR1 and CDR2, the germline V gene (reference sequence) lists DFQATT and SNEGSKA. The junction shows trimming of 5 bases on V and 6 bases on J, and the gene matches do not reach 8 bases of it. The CDR3 spans 13 residues, from the cysteine through the phenylalanine. Left in the record is the CDR3 DNA by itself, 39 bases read in frame from the first base.

The receptor was isolated from a man aged 40-49 years with primary liver carcinoma and hepatitis B virus infection. The rearranged segments are TRBV20-1 and TRBJ1-2; 8 central nucleotides agree with TRBD1. What was sequenced was liver tumor tissue from sampling region 4. The meaning of the sample's cell subset or site label: tumor region T4, right-lateral pole. CDR3 sequence: CSAPLQGEHGYTF. The DNA sequence follows: TGCAGTGCTCCCTTACAGGGGGAACATGGCTACACCTTC.